The source of this T cell receptor (beta chain) is a study of cytomegalovirus exposure and HLA in healthy donors (dated by TCRdb to 2017 to 2019). Regarding the research as a whole: An earlier analysis of around 600 of the donors reported approximately 300 Gb of sequence data and some 120 million unique TCR beta sequences from 150 million to 200 million T cells. Across 398 genotyped donors of the cohort, an average of about 220,000 unique TCR beta nucleotide sequences per donor were sequenced, and 15% to 20% of those sequences were non-productive. The study profiled the T cell repertoires of approximately 700 subjects by immunosequencing and related them to cytomegalovirus serostatus. Typing coverage varied by locus: roughly 620-640 donors for A, B, C, DRB1 and DQB1; more than 500 for DQA1; more than 600 for DPA1; roughly 470 for DPB1. A later genetic analysis took genome-wide SNP genotypes for about 55% of the roughly 670 donors and used that subset as a discovery cohort. Rather than using new phenotypic data, the later analysis identified candidate immune exposures from TCR beta sequences and from how often those sequences occurred across donors. To predict cytomegalovirus infection status, the study brought together high-throughput TCR immunosequencing, statistical association of individual TCRs with disease status, and machine learning. Among the approximately 400 genotyped donors, more than 70% belonged to the genetic ancestry cluster associated with self-reported Caucasian donors. Because of strong linkage in the cohort, five DR-DQ haplotypes were treated as single units for association and clustering. A later analysis re-examined previously published TCR beta repertoires from about 670 donors and added high-resolution HLA genotyping to investigate patterns of TCR occurrence. Both class I and class II loci were covered by HLA typing, at four-digit resolution. Every discovery cohort repertoire had been produced on one sequencing platform. In an earlier analysis of about 590 of the donors, high-throughput TCR beta sequencing was used to judge whether each TCR beta V gene segment behaved as functional or pseudogenic. Alongside the repertoire data, information on donor age, sex, ethnicity and CMV serostatus was compiled. Besides the first cohort of roughly 700 subjects, a separate validation cohort made up of about 120 different subjects was used. An early release that covered about 600 HLA-typed donors contained approximately 290 gigabases of sequencing data and 65 million to 100 million unique TCR sequences. The study aimed to test whether cataloging public T cell receptors could reveal signatures of past pathogen exposure. Study-level results and caveats: In both the original and validation cohorts, the classifier was reported to diagnose cytomegalovirus status with high specificity and sensitivity. The only immune exposure information available for the cohort was CMV serostatus. The authors suggested that the approach could potentially be generalized to other disease states and immunological phenotypes. A later analysis found that most CMV-associated TCR beta chains appeared HLA-restricted, with HLA associations seemingly driven largely by CMV exposure. In a later analysis, about 16,000 TCR beta sequences were associated with specific HLA alleles at a false discovery rate of 0.05. In the study, roughly 160 TCR beta chains were listed as associated with cytomegalovirus. Correlated functional status among segregating V segments might reflect linkage disequilibrium, but an unknown experimental factor could not be ruled out. Broadly in line with IMGT annotations, most TCR beta V segments showed up in productive rearrangements about 90% or about 30% of the time in an earlier analysis of several hundred of the donors. In a later genetic analysis, fewer N-insertions in productive TCRs were reported among donors in an Asian-associated ancestry cluster than the 666-donor mean. A later analysis reported that several top co-occurrence clusters appeared linked to parvovirus B19, influenza, CMV and Epstein-Barr virus. Roughly uniform sequencing depth across donors was assumed in presence/absence analyses, although this assumption may not hold. Across donors, most TCR sequences were observed very rarely, whereas some public TCRs were present in many individuals. The 87-base-pair reads could not distinguish some IMGT-functional V segments, including TRBV6-2 and TRBV6-3, so those segments were excluded. Because HLA typing was missing for some donors at each locus, association tests included only the typed subset. A cluster of highly shared sequence variants was judged likely to be a technical artifact of the sequencing pipeline. The cohort was sequenced for TCR beta chains only, and without alpha or paired-chain data the features that could be detected were limited. In a later genetic analysis, a missense DCLRE1C variant was associated with V-gene and J-gene trimming of TCR beta chains, and the association was replicated in an independent cohort. The earlier analysis of approximately 560 of the donors excluded roughly 17 rarely observed V segments, including chromosome 9 orphons, because counts were too low. In a later analysis, HLA-associated TCR beta chains showed more clonal expansion and lower generation probabilities than non-associated chains that were equally common. A further reported finding was that TCR beta sequences accurately predicted the HLA-A and HLA-B alleles for most subjects in the first cohort. Strong co-occurrence of HLA alleles, especially DR and DQ, made assigning TCR associations to individual alleles difficult. A few of the identified cytomegalovirus-associated TCR beta chains were confirmed in vitro to be specific for cytomegalovirus antigens. In a later analysis, the rate of TCR association differed among HLA loci, with DRB1 alleles having the most associated TCRs and HLA-C alleles having the fewest.

The cohort comprised approximately 700 healthy bone marrow donors. Cohort members were all nominally healthy when sampled, although unrecorded immune exposures were likely present. CMV serostatus was recorded as positive for roughly 290 and negative for about 55% of the roughly 670 cohort members, whereas no CMV serostatus was recorded for the donor in question. A peripheral blood sample was collected from each donor, and TCR beta sequencing was performed on peripheral blood mononuclear cells. Genomic DNA was extracted from the blood cell samples with the Qiagen DNeasy Blood Extraction Kit. About this clone itself: The clone's antigen remains unknown. Per-nucleotide qualities are absent, and no much larger clonotype sits a single base away.

The germline V gene provides CDR1 LGHNA and CDR2 YNFKEQ. The germline V and J ends show losses of 3 bases and 7 bases respectively, and no gene match explains 15 bases of the junction. Its CDR3 holds 17 amino acids, cysteine through phenylalanine. Only the CDR3 DNA is retained, 51 bases long and in frame from the first base. Preparation of the library involved the immunoSEQ multiplex PCR assay. For the multiplex PCR, a mixture combining 60 forward primers for TCR Vbeta segments and 13 reverse primers for TCR Jbeta segments was used. Amplification of the CDR3 region of rearranged TCR beta genes was performed with a multiplex PCR assay on genomic DNA. The Illumina HiSeq System was used to sequence the amplified TCR beta libraries as 87-base-pair reads. Processing in the source paper ran as follows. A later analysis tallied 75 million to 95 million unique TCR beta chains across the approximately 670 repertoires, and approximately 11 million of those chains were shared by two or more donors. To remove PCR and sequencing errors, raw reads were error-corrected and collapsed into unique sequences using a nearest-neighbor algorithm that merged closely related sequences. CDR3 sequences were aligned to IMGT reference sequences to assign V, D and J gene segments. For a sequence to be retained, a match of at least six nucleotides to both a V gene segment and a J gene segment was required. Rearrangements were called productive when the CDR3 lacked stop codons and stayed in frame with V and J; all others were non-productive. Following IMGT convention, CDR3 was defined as the stretch from the second conserved V-encoded cysteine up to the conserved J-encoded phenylalanine. In an earlier analysis of around 570 of the donors, sequences lacking an unambiguous match to a single V gene segment were excluded. An earlier analysis of several hundred of the donors called V segments functional above 56.7% productive rearrangements and segregating when the between-donor standard deviation exceeded 5%. To diagnose cytomegalovirus status from the catalog of TCR beta chain sequences, a statistical classification framework was built. A later analysis assigned V and J genes by comparing TCR nucleotide sequences with IMGT/GENE-DB human TR gene sequences. In a later analysis, CDR3 sequences and most-parsimonious VDJ recombination scenarios were assigned using the TCRdist pipeline. In a later analysis, each TCR beta chain was defined by its CDR3 amino acid sequence together with its V-gene family, and reads without a unique V-gene family were excluded. In a later analysis, approximately 640 highly shared, low-generation-probability nucleotide sequences were removed to address suspected cross-contamination and a sequencing artifact. In a later analysis, a clonal expansion index was calculated for each public chain from normalized within-repertoire ranks of inferred template counts. In a later analysis, generation probabilities were computed using a VDJ recombination model fitted to out-of-frame rearrangements, and the results were checked against IGoR. In a later analysis, TCR-TCR, TCR-HLA and TCR-CMV co-occurrence was scored with hypergeometric tests, and a repertoire-size bias correction was applied to TCR pairs. False discovery rates were estimated in a later analysis by permuting HLA or CMV assignments 20 times. In a later analysis, co-occurring TCRs were grouped with DBSCAN, and TCRdist sequence similarity was added when clustering was performed within HLA-allele-positive subsets. Repertoires with fewer than 30,000 or more than 120,000 public chains were left out of co-occurrence clustering, as were a handful of repertoires with anomalous nucleotide sharing. TCRdb took this table from immuneACCESS and kept in-frame rearrangements with V and J called. Such tables lack part of the clones; where checked against another copy, unresolved V genes explain under half of the gap, and the rest is unexplained. Clone size and V and J calls were adopted from that table, with D and trimming inferred from the DNA. The table for this sample lists around 130,000 clones; about 80% of them were counted only once. The ten largest clones represent over 1% of the sample.

The TCR was taken from a human donor in good health. Sequencing was carried out using PBMCs. The V gene is TRBV4-2 and the J gene is TRBJ2-1; 7 bases in the junction line up with TRBD1. The DNA sequence follows: TGTGCCAGCAGCCAGGCTTCAGGGGGACCCCCCGCAAATGAGCAGTTCTTC. This translates into CASSQASGGPPANEQFF.